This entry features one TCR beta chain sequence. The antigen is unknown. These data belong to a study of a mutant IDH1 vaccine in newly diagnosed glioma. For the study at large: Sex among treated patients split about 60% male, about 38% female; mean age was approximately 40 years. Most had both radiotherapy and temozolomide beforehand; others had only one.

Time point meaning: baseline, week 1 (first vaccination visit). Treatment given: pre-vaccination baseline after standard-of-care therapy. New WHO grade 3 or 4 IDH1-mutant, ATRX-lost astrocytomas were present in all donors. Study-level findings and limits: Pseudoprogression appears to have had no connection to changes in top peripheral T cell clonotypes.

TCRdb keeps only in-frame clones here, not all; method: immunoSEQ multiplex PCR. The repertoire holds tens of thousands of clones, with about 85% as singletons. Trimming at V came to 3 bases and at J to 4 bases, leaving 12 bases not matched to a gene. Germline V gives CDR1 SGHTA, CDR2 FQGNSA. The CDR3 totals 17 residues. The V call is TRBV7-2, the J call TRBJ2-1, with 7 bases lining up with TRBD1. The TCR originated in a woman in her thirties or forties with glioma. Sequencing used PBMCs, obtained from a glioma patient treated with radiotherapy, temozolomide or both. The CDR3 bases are TGTGCCAGCAGCTTCACAGGGGCCCAAGGGTTATACAATGAGCAGTTCTTC. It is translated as CASSFTGAQGLYNEQFF. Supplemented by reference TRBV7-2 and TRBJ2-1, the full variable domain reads GAGVSQSPSNKVTEKGKDVELRCDPISGHTALYWYRQSLGQGLEFLIYFQGNSAPDKSGLPSDRFSAERTGGSVSTLTIQRTQQEDSAVYLCASSFTGAQGLYNEQFFGPGTRLTVL.